This T cell receptor beta chain was sequenced in a study of blood T cell repertoires in COVID-19. CDR3 length equals 15 residues. Germline loops: CDR1 MNHEY, CDR2 SVGEGT. The V and J ends lost 2 bases and 2 bases, in that order; junction bases with no gene match: 2. Some clones are missing from TCRdb's copy, which holds only in-frame ones; the method was immunoSEQ multiplex PCR. The sample yields around 250,000 clones, nearly 85% seen once. The chain combines TRBV6-2 or TRBV6-3 with TRBJ2-7, with 11 bases that match TRBD2. The material sequenced was peripheral blood. The source of this sequence is a human donor in a cohort sampled during active COVID-19. CDR3 protein: CASSYPTSGAYEQYF. The CDR3 nucleotides are TGTGCCAGCAGTTACCCGACTAGCGGGGCCTACGAGCAGTACTTC.